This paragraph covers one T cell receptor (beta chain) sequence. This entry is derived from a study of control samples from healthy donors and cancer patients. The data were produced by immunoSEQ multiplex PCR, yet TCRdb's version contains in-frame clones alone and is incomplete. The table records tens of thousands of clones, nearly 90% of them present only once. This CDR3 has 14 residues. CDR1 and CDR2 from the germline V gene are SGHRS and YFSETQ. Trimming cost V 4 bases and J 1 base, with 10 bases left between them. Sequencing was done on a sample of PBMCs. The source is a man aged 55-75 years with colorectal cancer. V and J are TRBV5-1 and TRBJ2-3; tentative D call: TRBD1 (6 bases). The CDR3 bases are TGCGCCAGCAGCCCAGGGGATGGCACAGATACGCAGTATTTT. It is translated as CASSPGDGTDTQYF.